Below, 11 T cell receptor beta chains from the same sample are listed, as sequenced in a study of PD-L1 blockade in urothelial cancer. Clones were sequenced by immunoSEQ multiplex PCR, and TCRdb holds only the in-frame ones, with some missing. The data show tens of thousands of clones, 82% seen once. Here the sequenced sample was PBMCs, taken around atezolizumab (anti-PD-L1) treatment. The receptors derive from a man between 70 and 80 years old with urothelial cancer.

The CDR3 region is CASSFQDRDHQPQHF. CDR3 DNA: TGTGCCAGCAGTTTCCAGGACAGGGATCATCAGCCCCAGCATTTT. The V gene is TRBV27, the J gene TRBJ1-5; TRBD1 matches 8 bases. The CDR3 has 15 amino acids. Trimming took 3 bases from V and 5 from J; bases not matched to a gene: 6. CDR1 and CDR2 (germline): MNHEY, SMNVEV (reference sequence).

The CDR3 nucleotides are TGTGCCAGCAGCCAAGATTCGGGAAGCTCCTACAATGAGCAGTTCTTC. Translating it yields CASSQDSGSSYNEQFF. The chain couples TRBV7-9 to TRBJ2-1, with D possibly matching TRBD2 (5 bases). With 5 bases removed from V and 0 bases from J, the gap between germline ends came to 14 bases. The CDR3 covers 16 residues. The germline CDR1 and CDR2 sequences are SEHNR and FQNEAQ (reference sequence).

This chain joins TRBV19 and TRBJ1-5; TRBD1 aligns across 8 bases. From germline, CDR1 is LNHDA and CDR2 SQIVND (reference sequence). With 1 base clipped from V and 6 bases from J, the junction kept 5 bases outside the gene matches. This CDR3 has 15 residues. CDR3 in amino acids: CASSIVTGGGQPQHF. The CDR3, as DNA: TGTGCCAGTAGTATAGTCACAGGGGGAGGTCAGCCCCAGCATTTT.

A single count supports this clone. The rearrangement joins TRBV6-1 to TRBJ2-3; tentatively, D is TRBD1 (6 bases). Trimming took off 8 bases at V and 2 bases at J, with 14 bases between the two ends. This CDR3 spans 14 amino acids. Germline values: CDR1 MNHNS, CDR2 SASEGT. The CDR3: CASALTGITDTQYF. The CDR3, as DNA: TGTGCCAGCGCGTTAACAGGGATCACAGATACGCAGTATTTT.

The chain is built from TRBV18 and TRBJ2-3; 12 nucleotides line up with TRBD2. In germline, CDR1 is KGHSH, CDR2 LQKENI. There are 17 residues in the CDR3. Germline trimming cut 4 bases from V and 1 base from J; bases unmatched to any gene: 6. This CDR3 reads CASSRISSGGGTDTQYF. In DNA, the CDR3 is TGTGCCAGCTCACGAATCTCTAGCGGGGGGGGCACAGATACGCAGTATTTT.

This chain links TRBV6-5 with TRBJ2-1; D is undetermined. Trimming pared 6 bases from V and 8 bases from J, leaving 17 bases between. CDR3 length equals 14 residues. CDR1 and CDR2 from the germline V gene are MNHEY and SVGAGI. This CDR3 is CASSRPDPRDEQFF. Written as DNA, the CDR3 is TGTGCCAGCAGCCGGCCCGACCCCCGGGATGAGCAGTTCTTC.

V gene TRBV6-5 combines with J gene TRBJ1-2; 7 bases line up with TRBD1. This CDR3 has 11 amino acids. Germline assignment: CDR1 MNHEY and CDR2 SVGAGI. V gave up 5 bases and J gave up 8 bases; unmatched junction bases: 2. CDR3 region: CASSDRVGYTF. The CDR3 nucleotides are TGTGCCAGCAGTGACAGGGTCGGCTACACCTTC.

This clone was recorded a few times. The rearrangement links TRBV7-2 to TRBJ1-2; no reliable D call. Trimming took off 3 bases at V and 5 bases at J, with 13 bases between the two ends. The germline gives CDR1 SGHTA, CDR2 FQGNSA. The CDR3 spans 14 residues. DNA for the CDR3: TGTGCCAGCAGCTTCCCAGGTATCTGGTATGGCTACACCTTC. Encoded protein: CASSFPGIWYGYTF.

The chain carries TRBV11-3 and TRBJ2-3, with TRBD2 identical over 9 bases. Germline values: CDR1 SGHNT, CDR2 YENEEA. This CDR3 contains 15 residues. Trimming removed 3 bases from V and 5 bases from J; junction bases left unmatched: 6. CDR3 sequence: CASSFSGRQEDTQYF. CDR3 nucleotides: TGTGCCAGCAGCTTTAGCGGGAGACAAGAAGATACGCAGTATTTT.

V is TRBV18 and J is TRBJ2-3; the match to TRBD1 covers 9 bases. CDR1 is KGHSH, CDR2 LQKENI, per germline. The CDR3 totals 13 residues. J was trimmed by 5 bases and V by 5 bases; bases with no gene match: 2. The CDR3 here is CASSTGGIDTQYF. The DNA for the CDR3 is TGTGCCAGCTCAACAGGGGGCATAGATACGCAGTATTTT.

The V and J genes are TRBV27 and TRBJ2-2, with D possibly matching TRBD1 (5 bases). CDR3 length: 12 residues. V dropped 7 bases and J dropped 4 bases, with 7 bases sitting between them. Germline V gene data show CDR1 as MNHEY and CDR2 as SMNVEV (reference sequence). The CDR3 is CASIGATGELFF. For the CDR3, the DNA is TGTGCCAGCATTGGGGCCACCGGGGAGCTGTTTTTT.